This T cell receptor (beta chain) derives from a study of blood T cell repertoires in COVID-19. Profiling relied on immunoSEQ multiplex PCR, and the TCRdb table lists in-frame clones only, not all of them. Of about 250,000 clones in the sample, around 89% were seen once. Trimming cost V 3 bases and J 2 bases; bases outside gene matches: 4. Germline V CDR1 and CDR2: SGDLS, YYNGEE. The CDR3 has 16 amino acids. The chain is built from TRBV9 and TRBJ2-3; the match to TRBD2 covers 12 bases. The receptor was isolated from a woman aged 50 to 60 who had recovered from COVID-19. Sequenced material: PBMCs or T cells enriched from blood (not recorded which). CDR3 in DNA: TGTGCCAGCAGCGCCTGGACTAGCGGGGTCACAGATACGCAGTATTTT. Translated: CASSAWTSGVTDTQYF.